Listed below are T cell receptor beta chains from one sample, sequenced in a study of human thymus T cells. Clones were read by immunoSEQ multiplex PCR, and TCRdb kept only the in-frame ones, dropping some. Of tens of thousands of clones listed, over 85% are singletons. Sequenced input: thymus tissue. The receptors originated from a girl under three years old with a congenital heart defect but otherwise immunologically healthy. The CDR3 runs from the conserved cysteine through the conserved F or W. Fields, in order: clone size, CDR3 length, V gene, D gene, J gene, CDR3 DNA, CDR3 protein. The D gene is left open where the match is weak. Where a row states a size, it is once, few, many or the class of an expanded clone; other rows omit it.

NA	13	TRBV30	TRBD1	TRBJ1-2	TGTGCCTGGAGTGTAGACAGGGGGTACAGCTACACCTTC	CAWSVDRGYSYTF
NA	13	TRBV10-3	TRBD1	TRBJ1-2	TGTGCCATCATGCCGGGACAGCACTATGGCTACACCTTC	CAIMPGQHYGYTF
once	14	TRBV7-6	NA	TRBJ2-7	TGTGCCAGCAGCGACCCGGCGGTATCCTACGAGCAGTACTTC	CASSDPAVSYEQYF
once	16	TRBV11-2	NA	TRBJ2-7	TGTGCCAGCAGCCCACCCTTATCGGGAGTAACGGACGAGCAGTACTTC	CASSPPLSGVTDEQYF
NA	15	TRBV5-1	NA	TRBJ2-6	TGCGCCAGCAGCTTGGCCGGATCTGGGGCCAACGTCCTGACTTTC	CASSLAGSGANVLTF
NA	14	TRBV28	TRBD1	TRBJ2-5	TGTGCCAGCAGCCTCGGGACAGAAAAAGAGACCCAGTACTTC	CASSLGTEKETQYF
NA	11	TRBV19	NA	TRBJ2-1	TGTGCCAGTACCGATGACTCGGTACAGTTCTTC	CASTDDSVQFF
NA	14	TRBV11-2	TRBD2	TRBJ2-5	TGTGCCAGCAGCTTTAGCGGGACCCAAGAGACCCAGTACTTC	CASSFSGTQETQYF
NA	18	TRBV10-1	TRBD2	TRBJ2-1	TGCGCCAGCAGTGAGGCCCTAACACTAGCGGGAGCCCTCAATGAGCAGTTCTTC	CASSEALTLAGALNEQFF
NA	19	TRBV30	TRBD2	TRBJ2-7	TGTGCCTGGAGTCCCCCACCGGGACTAGCGGGAGTGGTGACCTACGAGCAGTACTTC	CAWSPPPGLAGVVTYEQYF
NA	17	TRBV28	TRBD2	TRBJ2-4	TGTGCCAGCAGTTTATGGCGGGGGATGAGAGCCAAAAACATTCAGTACTTC	CASSLWRGMRAKNIQYF
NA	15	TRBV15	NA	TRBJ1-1	TGTGCCACCAGCAGAGATAAAAAAAGGGACACTGAAGCTTTCTTT	CATSRDKKRDTEAFF
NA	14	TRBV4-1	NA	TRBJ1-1	TGCGCCAGCAGCCAAGGGTCTAGTAGATCTGAAGCTTTCTTT	CASSQGSSRSEAFF
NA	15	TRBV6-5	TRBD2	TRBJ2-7	TGTGCCAGCAGTTATAGGGCGGGAGGGGACTACGAGCAGTACTTC	CASSYRAGGDYEQYF
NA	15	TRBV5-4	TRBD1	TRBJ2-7	TGTGCCAGCAGCTCGCCTCGGGACAGCTCCTACGAGCAGTACTTC	CASSSPRDSSYEQYF
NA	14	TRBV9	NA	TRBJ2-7	TGTGCCAGCAGCGTACTCCCGGGAGTCAGCGAGCAGTACTTC	CASSVLPGVSEQYF
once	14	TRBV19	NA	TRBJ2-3	TGTGCCAGTGGTCCAGGGTCCGGAACAGATACGCAGTATTTT	CASGPGSGTDTQYF
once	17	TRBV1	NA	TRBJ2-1	TGCACCAGCAGCCAAGAGAGGGGACAGTGGTCCTACAATGAGCAGTTCTTC	CTSSQERGQWSYNEQFF
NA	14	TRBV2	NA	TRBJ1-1	TGTGCCAGCAGTGAGTTGGTGCGGAACACTGAAGCTTTCTTT	CASSELVRNTEAFF
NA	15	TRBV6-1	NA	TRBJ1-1	TGTGCCAGCAGTGAAGGTGGGGGGGAGTCCACTGAAGCTTTCTTT	CASSEGGGESTEAFF
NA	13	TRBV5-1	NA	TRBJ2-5	TGCGCCAGCAGCTTGGCCAGTCAAGAGACCCAGTACTTC	CASSLASQETQYF
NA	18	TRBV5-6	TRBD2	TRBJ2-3	TGTGCCAGCAGCTTGGTTATGTCTTCGGCGGGAGGGACAGATACGCAGTATTTT	CASSLVMSSAGGTDTQYF
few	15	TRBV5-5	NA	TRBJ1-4	TGTGCCAGCAGCGACCCGAATTTTGAGATGGAAAAACTGTTTTTT	CASSDPNFEMEKLFF
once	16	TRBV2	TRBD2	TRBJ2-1	TGTGCCAGCAGTGAATGGTGGACTAGCGGGGCCAATGAGCAGTTCTTC	CASSEWWTSGANEQFF
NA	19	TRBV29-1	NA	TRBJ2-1	TGCAGCGTTGAAGATCGGGGGGCCATCCATCCAAGCTCCTACAATGAGCAGTTCTTC	CSVEDRGAIHPSSYNEQFF
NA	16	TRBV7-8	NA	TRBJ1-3	TGTGCCAGCAGCTTAGCCCTTGGGCCAGGGGTAAACACCATATATTTT	CASSLALGPGVNTIYF
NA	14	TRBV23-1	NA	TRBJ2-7	TGCGCCAGCAGTCAACGCGACAGGTATAGCGAGCAGTACTTC	CASSQRDRYSEQYF
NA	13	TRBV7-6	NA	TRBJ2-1	TGTGCCAGCAGCTTATCTAATTACAATGAGCAGTTCTTC	CASSLSNYNEQFF
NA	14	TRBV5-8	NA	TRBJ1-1	TGTGCCAGCAGCTTGGGAGACATGAACACTGAAGCTTTCTTT	CASSLGDMNTEAFF
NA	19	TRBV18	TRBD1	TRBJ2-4	TGTGCCAGCTCACCAGACTGGGACAGGGGTTTTTCAGCCAAAAACATTCAGTACTTC	CASSPDWDRGFSAKNIQYF
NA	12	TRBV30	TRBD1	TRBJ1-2	TGTGCCTGGCTCGGACAGGACTATGGCTACACCTTC	CAWLGQDYGYTF
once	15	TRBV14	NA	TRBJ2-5	TGTGCCAGCAGCCAAGATGGCGGGGAGTCTTTGACCCAGTACTTC	CASSQDGGESLTQYF
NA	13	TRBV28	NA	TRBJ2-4	TGTGCCAGCAGTTTTGACAGTAAAAACATTCAGTACTTC	CASSFDSKNIQYF
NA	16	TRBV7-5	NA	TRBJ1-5	TGTGTCAGAAGCTTACTCGGACAGTATCACGGTCAGCCCCAGCATTTT	CVRSLLGQYHGQPQHF
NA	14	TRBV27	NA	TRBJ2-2	TGTGCCAGCAGTTGTCCAGATCTCCCGGGGGAGCTGTTTTTT	CASSCPDLPGELFF
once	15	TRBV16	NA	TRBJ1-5	TGTGCCAGCAGCCAATCTTCAGGGTACGGTCAGCCCCAGCATTTT	CASSQSSGYGQPQHF
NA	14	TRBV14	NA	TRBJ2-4	TGTGCCAGCAGCCAAGCAATCGGTAGGAACATTCAGTACTTC	CASSQAIGRNIQYF